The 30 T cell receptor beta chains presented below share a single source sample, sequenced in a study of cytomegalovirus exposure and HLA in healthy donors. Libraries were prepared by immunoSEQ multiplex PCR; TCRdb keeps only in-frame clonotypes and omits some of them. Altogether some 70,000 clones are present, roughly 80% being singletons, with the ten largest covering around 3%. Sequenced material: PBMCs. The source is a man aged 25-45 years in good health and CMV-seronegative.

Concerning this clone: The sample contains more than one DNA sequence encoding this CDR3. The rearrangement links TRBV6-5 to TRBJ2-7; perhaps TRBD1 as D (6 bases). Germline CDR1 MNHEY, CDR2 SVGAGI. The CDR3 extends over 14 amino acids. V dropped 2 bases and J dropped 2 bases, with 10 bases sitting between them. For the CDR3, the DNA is TGTGCCAGCAGTTACCTGACAGGCACCTACGAGCAGTACTTC. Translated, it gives CASSYLTGTYEQYF.

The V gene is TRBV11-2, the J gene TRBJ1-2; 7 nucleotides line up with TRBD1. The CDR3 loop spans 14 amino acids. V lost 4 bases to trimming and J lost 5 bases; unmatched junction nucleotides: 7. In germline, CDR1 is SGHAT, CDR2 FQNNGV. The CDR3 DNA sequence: TGTGCCAGCAGCTCGACCGGGACAGCTTATGGCTACACCTTC. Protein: CASSSTGTAYGYTF.

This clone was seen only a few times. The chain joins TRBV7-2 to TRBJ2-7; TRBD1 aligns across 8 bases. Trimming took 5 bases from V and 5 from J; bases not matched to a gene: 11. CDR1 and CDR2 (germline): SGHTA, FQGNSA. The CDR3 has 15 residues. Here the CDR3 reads CASSHRGQGRNEQYF. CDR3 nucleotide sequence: TGTGCCAGCAGCCACCGCGGACAGGGAAGGAACGAGCAGTACTTC. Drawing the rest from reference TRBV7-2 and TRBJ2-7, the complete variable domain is GAGVSQSPSNKVTEKGKDVELRCDPISGHTALYWYRQSLGQGLEFLIYFQGNSAPDKSGLPSDRFSAERTGGSVSTLTIQRTQQEDSAVYLCASSHRGQGRNEQYFGPGTRLTVT.

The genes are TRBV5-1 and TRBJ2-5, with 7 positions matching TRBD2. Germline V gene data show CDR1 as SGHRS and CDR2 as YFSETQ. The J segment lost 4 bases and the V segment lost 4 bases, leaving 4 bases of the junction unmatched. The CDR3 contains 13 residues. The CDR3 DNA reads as TGCGCCAGCAGCCCGGGCGGGAGAGAGACCCAGTACTTC. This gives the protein CASSPGGRETQYF. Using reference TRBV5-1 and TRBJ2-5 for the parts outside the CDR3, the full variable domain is KAGVTQTPRYLIKTRGQQVTLSCSPISGHRSVSWYQQTPGQGLQFLFEYFSETQRNKGNFPGRFSGRQFSNSRSEMNVSTLELGDSALYLCASSPGGRETQYFGPGTRLLVL.

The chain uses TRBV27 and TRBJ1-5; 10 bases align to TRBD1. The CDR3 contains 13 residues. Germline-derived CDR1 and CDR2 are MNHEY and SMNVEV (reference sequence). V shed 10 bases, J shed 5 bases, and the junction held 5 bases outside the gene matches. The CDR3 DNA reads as TGTGCCACCCGGGGACAGGGGTATCAGCCCCAGCATTTT. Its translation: CATRGQGYQPQHF.

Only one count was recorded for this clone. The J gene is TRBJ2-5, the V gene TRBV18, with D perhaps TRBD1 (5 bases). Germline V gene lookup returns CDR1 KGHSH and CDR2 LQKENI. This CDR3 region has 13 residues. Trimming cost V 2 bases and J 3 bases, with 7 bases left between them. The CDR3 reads CASSPSGKETQYF. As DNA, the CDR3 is TGTGCCAGCTCACCATCAGGGAAAGAGACCCAGTACTTC.

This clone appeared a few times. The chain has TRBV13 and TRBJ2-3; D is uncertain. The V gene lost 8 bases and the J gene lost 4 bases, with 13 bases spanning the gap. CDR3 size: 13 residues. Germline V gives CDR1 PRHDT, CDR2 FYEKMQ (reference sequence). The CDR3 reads CASGSRRADTQYF. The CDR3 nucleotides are TGTGCCAGCGGATCACGGAGAGCAGATACGCAGTATTTT. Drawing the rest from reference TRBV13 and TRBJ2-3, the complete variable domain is AAGVIQSPRHLIKEKRETATLKCYPIPRHDTVYWYQQGPGQDPQFLISFYEKMQSDKGSIPDRFSAQQFSDYHSELNMSSLELGDSALYFCASGSRRADTQYFGPGTRLTVL.

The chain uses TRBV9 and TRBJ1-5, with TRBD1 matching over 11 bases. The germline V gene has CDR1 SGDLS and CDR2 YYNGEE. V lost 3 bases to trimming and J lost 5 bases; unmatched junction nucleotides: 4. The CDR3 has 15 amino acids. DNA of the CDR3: TGTGCCAGCAGCGACCGGGACAGGGGGGATCAGCCCCAGCATTTT. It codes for CASSDRDRGDQPQHF.

CDR3 in amino acids: CASGGFSGNTIYF. The CDR3 region has the DNA TGTGCCAGCGGGGGCTTCTCTGGAAACACCATATATTTT. This rearrangement joins TRBV25-1 to TRBJ1-3, with D possibly TRBD1 on 6 matching bases. Between the trimmed V and J ends, which lost 8 bases and 0 bases, there was a span of 8 bases. The germline CDR1 and CDR2 sequences are MGHDK and SYGVNS. The CDR3 contains 13 residues.

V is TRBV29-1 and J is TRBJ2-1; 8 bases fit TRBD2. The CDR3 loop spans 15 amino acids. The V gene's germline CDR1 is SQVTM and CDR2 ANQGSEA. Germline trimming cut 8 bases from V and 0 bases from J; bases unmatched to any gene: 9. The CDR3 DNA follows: TGCAGCTACGGGGGGGGGAAGACCTCCTACAATGAGCAGTTCTTC. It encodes CSYGGGKTSYNEQFF.

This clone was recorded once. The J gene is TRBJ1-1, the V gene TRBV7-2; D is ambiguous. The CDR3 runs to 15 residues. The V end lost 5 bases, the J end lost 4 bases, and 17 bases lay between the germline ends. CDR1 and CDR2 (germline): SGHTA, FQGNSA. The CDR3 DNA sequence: TGTGCCAGCAGCCCATCGACCGCGTGGGCCACTGAAGCTTTCTTT. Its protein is CASSPSTAWATEAFF.

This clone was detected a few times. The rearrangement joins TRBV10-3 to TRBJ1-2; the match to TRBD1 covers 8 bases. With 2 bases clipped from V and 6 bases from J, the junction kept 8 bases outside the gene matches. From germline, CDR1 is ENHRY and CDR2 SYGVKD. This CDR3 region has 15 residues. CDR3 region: CAISEPRTGNNGYTF. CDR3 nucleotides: TGTGCCATCAGTGAGCCCCGGACAGGGAATAATGGCTACACCTTC.

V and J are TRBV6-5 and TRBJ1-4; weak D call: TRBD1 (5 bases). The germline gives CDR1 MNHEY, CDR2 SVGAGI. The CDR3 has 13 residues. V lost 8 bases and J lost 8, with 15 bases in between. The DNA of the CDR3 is TGTGCCAGCTCCTCCGGCGGGGACGAAAAACTGTTTTTT. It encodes CASSSGGDEKLFF.

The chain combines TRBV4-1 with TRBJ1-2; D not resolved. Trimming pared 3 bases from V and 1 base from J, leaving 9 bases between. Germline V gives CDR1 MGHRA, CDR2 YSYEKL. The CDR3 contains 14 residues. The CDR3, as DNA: TGCGCCAGCAGCCAGTATCCGAGTAACTATGGCTACACCTTC. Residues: CASSQYPSNYGYTF.

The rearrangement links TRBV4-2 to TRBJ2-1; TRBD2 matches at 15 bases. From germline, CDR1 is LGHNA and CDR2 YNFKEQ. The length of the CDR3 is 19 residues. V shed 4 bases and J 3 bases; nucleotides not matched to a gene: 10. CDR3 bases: TGTGCCAGCAGCCCCGCTGGACTAGCGGGAGGGCCTGGCTACAATGAGCAGTTCTTC. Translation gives CASSPAGLAGGPGYNEQFF.

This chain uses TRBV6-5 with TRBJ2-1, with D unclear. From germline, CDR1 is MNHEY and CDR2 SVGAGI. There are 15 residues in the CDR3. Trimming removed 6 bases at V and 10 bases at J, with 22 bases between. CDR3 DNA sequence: TGTGCCAGCAGGCAACCGGGTCAACCAGTCAAGGAGCAGTTCTTC. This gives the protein CASRQPGQPVKEQFF.

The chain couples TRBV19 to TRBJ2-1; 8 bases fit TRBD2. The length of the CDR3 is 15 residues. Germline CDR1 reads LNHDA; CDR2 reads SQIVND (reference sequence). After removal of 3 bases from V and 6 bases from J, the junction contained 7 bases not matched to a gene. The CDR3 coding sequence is TGTGCCAGTAGTATTTCCCAGCGGGAGATCAATGAGCAGTTCTTC. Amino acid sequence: CASSISQREINEQFF.

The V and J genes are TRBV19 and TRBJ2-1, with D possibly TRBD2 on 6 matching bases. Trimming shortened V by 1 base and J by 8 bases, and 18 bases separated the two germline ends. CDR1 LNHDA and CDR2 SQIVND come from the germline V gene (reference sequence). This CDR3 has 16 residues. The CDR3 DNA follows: TGTGCCAGTAGTATAGTTGGCGGGACCCGGAGTTATGAGCAGTTCTTC. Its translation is CASSIVGGTRSYEQFF.

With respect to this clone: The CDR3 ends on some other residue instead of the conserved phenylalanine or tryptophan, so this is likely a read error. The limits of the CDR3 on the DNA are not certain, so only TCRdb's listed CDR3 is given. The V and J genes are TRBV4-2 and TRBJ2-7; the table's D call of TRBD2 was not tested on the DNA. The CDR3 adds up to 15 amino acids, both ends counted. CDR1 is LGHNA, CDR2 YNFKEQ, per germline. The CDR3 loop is CASSQDTLAGGPLFA.

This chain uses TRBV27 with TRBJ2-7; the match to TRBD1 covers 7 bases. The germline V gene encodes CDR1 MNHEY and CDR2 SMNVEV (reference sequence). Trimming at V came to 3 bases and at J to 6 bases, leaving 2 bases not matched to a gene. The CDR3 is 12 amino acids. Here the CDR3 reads CASSFTGAEQYF. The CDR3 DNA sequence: TGTGCCAGCAGTTTTACAGGGGCCGAGCAGTACTTC.

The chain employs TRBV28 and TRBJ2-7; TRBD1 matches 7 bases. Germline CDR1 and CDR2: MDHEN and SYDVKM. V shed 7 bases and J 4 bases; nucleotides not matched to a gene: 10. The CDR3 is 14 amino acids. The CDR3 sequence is CASNIRQGGYEQYF. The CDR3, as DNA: TGTGCCAGCAACATCCGACAGGGTGGATACGAGCAGTACTTC.

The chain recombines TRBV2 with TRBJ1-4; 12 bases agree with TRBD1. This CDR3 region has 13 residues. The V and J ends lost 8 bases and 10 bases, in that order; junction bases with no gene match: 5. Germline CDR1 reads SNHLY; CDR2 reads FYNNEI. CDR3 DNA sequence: TGTGCCAGCGGGACAGGGGGCCTCGGAAAACTGTTTTTT. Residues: CASGTGGLGKLFF.

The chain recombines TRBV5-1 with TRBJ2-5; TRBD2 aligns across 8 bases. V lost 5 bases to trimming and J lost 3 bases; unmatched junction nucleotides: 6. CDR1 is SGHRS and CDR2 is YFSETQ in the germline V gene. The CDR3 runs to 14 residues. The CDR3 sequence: CASSNPAGEETQYF. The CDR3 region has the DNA TGCGCCAGCAGTAATCCAGCGGGAGAAGAGACCCAGTACTTC.

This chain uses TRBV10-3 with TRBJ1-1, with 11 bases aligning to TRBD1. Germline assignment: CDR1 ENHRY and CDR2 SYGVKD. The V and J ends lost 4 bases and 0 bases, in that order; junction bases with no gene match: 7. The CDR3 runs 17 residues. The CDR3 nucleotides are TGTGCCATCAGTGCGGCGGAGGGACAGGGGGTGAACACTGAAGCTTTCTTT. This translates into CAISAAEGQGVNTEAFF.

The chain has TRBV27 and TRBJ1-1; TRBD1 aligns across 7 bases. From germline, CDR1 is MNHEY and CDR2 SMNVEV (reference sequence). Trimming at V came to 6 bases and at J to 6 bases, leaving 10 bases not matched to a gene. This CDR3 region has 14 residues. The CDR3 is CASRRNRGSAEAFF. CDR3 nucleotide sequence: TGTGCCAGCAGACGAAACAGGGGTAGCGCTGAAGCTTTCTTT.

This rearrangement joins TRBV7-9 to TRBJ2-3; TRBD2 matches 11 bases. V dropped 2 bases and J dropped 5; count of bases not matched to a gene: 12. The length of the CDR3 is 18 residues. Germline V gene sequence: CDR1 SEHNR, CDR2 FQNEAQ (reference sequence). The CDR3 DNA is TGTGCCAGCAGCTTACCCCCCCGACTAGCGGGAAAGATAGATACGCAGTATTTT. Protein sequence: CASSLPPRLAGKIDTQYF.

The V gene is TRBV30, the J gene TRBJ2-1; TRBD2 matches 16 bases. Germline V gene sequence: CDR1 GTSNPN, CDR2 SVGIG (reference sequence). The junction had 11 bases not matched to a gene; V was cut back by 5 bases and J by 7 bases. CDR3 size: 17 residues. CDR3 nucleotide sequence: TGTGCCTGGTGGGGGACTAGCGGGGGGGCCGGTTCAAATGAGCAGTTCTTC. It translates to CAWWGTSGGAGSNEQFF.

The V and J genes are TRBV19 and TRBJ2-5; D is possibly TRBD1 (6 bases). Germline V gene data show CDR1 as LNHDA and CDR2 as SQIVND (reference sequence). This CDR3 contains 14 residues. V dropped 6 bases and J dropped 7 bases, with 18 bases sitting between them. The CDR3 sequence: CASSFLGVRGTQYF. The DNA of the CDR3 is TGTGCCAGTAGCTTTCTCGGGGTCAGGGGGACCCAGTACTTC.

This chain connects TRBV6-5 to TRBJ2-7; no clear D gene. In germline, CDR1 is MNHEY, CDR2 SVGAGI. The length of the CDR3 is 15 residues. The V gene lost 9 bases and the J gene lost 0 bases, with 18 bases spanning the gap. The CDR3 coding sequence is TGTGCCAGAAAATTCCTCAGAAATAGCTCCTACGAGCAGTACGTC. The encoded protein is CARKFLRNSSYEQYV.

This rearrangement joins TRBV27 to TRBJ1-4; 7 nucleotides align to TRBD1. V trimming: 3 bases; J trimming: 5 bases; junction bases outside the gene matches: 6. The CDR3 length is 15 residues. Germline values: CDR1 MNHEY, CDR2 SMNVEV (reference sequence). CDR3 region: CASSFWGQRNEKLFF. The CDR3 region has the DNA TGTGCCAGCAGTTTCTGGGGACAGAGGAATGAAAAACTGTTTTTT.